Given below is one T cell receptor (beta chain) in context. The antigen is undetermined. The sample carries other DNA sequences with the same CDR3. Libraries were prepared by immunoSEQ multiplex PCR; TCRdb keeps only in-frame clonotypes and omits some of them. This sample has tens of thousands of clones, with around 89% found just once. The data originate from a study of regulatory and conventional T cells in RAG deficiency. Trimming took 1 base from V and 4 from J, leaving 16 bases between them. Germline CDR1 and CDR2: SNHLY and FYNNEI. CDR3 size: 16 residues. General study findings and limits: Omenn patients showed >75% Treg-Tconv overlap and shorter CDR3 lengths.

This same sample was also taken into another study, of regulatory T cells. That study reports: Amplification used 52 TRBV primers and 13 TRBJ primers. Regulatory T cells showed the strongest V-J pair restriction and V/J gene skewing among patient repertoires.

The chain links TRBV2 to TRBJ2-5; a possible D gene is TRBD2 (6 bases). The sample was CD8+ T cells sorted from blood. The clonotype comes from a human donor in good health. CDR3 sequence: CASSEVFRAGGETQYF. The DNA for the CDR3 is TGTGCCAGCAGTGAAGTTTTCCGAGCGGGTGGAGAGACCCAGTACTTC.